Sequencing of this T cell receptor beta chain was carried out in a study of human T cells and chemical hapten exposure. Time point reported: patch test 3, about 24 weeks after DPC sensitization. The treatment was: therapeutic diphenylcyclopropenone sensitization with weekly scalp DPC. Venepuncture was done earlier than the placement of each patch test. The library tagged individual cDNA molecules with unique molecular identifiers. TCRdb re-derived calls from the RACE reads in MiXCR, one entry per CDR3 protein. The sample includes 120,000 or so distinct CDR3 sequences, 11% of them seen just once. The germline CDR1 and CDR2 sequences are SNHLY and FYNNEI. V shed 4 bases and J shed 3 bases, with 9 bases lying between them. This CDR3 region has 13 residues.

The sample in question was whole blood, obtained in connection with sensitization to the hapten diphenylcyclopropenone (DPC). V gene TRBV2 combines with J gene TRBJ1-2; unclear D gene. The TCR comes from a woman between 45 and 65 years old with alopecia areata. Some clones in this sample may be carry-over from other donors' samples. The CDR3 nucleotides are TGTGCCAGCAGTGGACACGAAGACTATGGCTACACCTTC. It codes for CASSGHEDYGYTF.